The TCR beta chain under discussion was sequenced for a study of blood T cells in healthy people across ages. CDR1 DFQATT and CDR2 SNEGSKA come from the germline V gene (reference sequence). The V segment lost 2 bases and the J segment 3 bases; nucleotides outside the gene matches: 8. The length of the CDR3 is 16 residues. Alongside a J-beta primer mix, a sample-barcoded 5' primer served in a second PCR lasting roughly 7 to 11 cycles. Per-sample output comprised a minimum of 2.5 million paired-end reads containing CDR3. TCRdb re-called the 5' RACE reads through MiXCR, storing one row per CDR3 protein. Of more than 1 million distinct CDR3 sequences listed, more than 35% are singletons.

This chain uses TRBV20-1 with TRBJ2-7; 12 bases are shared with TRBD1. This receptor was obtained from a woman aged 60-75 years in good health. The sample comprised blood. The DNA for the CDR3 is TGCAGTGCTAGAAAACCGGGACAGGGGGCGTACTACGAGCAGTACTTC. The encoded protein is CSARKPGQGAYYEQYF.